These 19 T cell receptor beta chains were all obtained from the same sample, sequenced in a study of T cell responses to AZD1222 COVID-19 vaccine. Measured with immunoSEQ multiplex PCR; TCRdb has only the in-frame clones, and not every one. Here the sample spans some 90,000 clones, 75% to 90% being singletons. The specimen comprised peripheral blood, sampled on day 0 of AZD1222 vaccination. The receptors were gathered from an adult in good health.

This sequence joins TRBV29-1 and TRBJ1-1; D is possibly TRBD1 (6 bases). The CDR3 sequence is 14 residues long. Germline V lookup: CDR1 SQVTM, CDR2 ANQGSEA. The V end was cut by 5 bases, the J end by 3 bases, with 16 bases between. CDR3 residues: CSVTPGVGDTEAFF. The CDR3 DNA follows: TGCAGCGTTACCCCAGGGGTTGGGGACACTGAAGCTTTCTTT.

The chain employs TRBV7-8 and TRBJ1-2, with D perhaps TRBD1 (5 bases). This CDR3 region has 14 residues. Per the germline V gene, CDR1 is SGHVS and CDR2 is FQNEAQ. V lost 5 bases, J lost 6 bases, and 16 bases lay in between. The CDR3: CASSPGGIVHGYTF. The CDR3 DNA reads TGTGCCAGCAGCCCGGGGGGAATAGTCCATGGCTACACCTTC.

CDR3 in DNA: TGTGCCACCAATGACGGACAGGGTTCTAACTATGGCTACACCTTC. This sequence encodes CATNDGQGSNYGYTF. The chain recombines TRBV24-1 with TRBJ1-2; 8 bases line up with TRBD1. The CDR3 consists of 15 residues. The V gene's germline CDR1 is KGHDR and CDR2 SFDVKD. J lost 0 bases, V lost 8 bases, and 7 bases had no gene match.

This clone came up once. The V call is TRBV30, the J call TRBJ2-7; 10 bases fit TRBD1. Germline V gene sequence: CDR1 GTSNPN, CDR2 SVGIG (reference sequence). The CDR3 has 14 amino acids. The V and J ends lost 1 base and 6 bases, in that order; junction bases with no gene match: 6. Written as DNA, the CDR3 is TGTGCCTGGAGTGCCGGACAGGGGGTCGGCGAGCAGTACTTC. It specifies CAWSAGQGVGEQYF.

This chain connects TRBV18 to TRBJ1-4; no definite D call. CDR1 KGHSH and CDR2 LQKENI come from the germline V gene. The V end was cut by 3 bases, the J end by 0 bases, with 11 bases between. The CDR3 totals 16 residues. The CDR3 coding sequence is TGTGCCAGCTCACCGGCCACCCTTGCAACTAATGAAAAACTGTTTTTT. Translating gives CASSPATLATNEKLFF. Drawing the rest from reference TRBV18 and TRBJ1-4, the complete variable domain is NAGVMQNPRHLVRRRGQEARLRCSPMKGHSHVYWYRQLPEEGLKFMVYLQKENIIDESGMPKERFSAEFPKEGPSILRIQQVVRGDSAAYFCASSPATLATNEKLFFGSGTQLSVL.

The count of this clone is one. The chain is built from TRBV27 and TRBJ2-1; 8 positions agree with TRBD2. The length of the CDR3 is 15 residues. V dropped 1 base and J dropped 7; count of bases not matched to a gene: 6. Germline V gene lookup returns CDR1 MNHEY and CDR2 SMNVEV (reference sequence). The CDR3 reads CASSLLTGGLNEQFF. The CDR3 DNA follows: TGTGCCAGCAGTTTATTGACGGGGGGGCTGAATGAGCAGTTCTTC.

The chain employs TRBV11-2 and TRBJ2-7, with 11 bases matching TRBD2. The J segment lost 7 bases and the V segment lost 4 bases, leaving 9 bases of the junction unmatched. In germline, CDR1 is SGHAT, CDR2 FQNNGV. The CDR3 sequence is 15 residues long. The CDR3 DNA follows: TGTGCCAGCAGCTCGATAGCGGGGGGGCCGAGGGAGCAGTACTTC. It yields the protein CASSSIAGGPREQYF. Full variable domain (outside the CDR3, taken from reference TRBV11-2 and TRBJ2-7): EAGVAQSPRYKIIEKRQSVAFWCNPISGHATLYWYQQILGQGPKLLIQFQNNGVVDDSQLPKDRFSAERLKGVDSTLKIQPAKLEDSAVYLCASSSIAGGPREQYFGPGTRLTVT.

This clone was observed a handful of times. The chain combines TRBV6-4 with TRBJ1-6, with D unclear. CDR1 is MRHNA and CDR2 is SNTAGT in the germline V gene. The CDR3 consists of 13 residues. Trimming removed 4 bases from V and 5 bases from J, with 6 bases in between. The CDR3 DNA is TGTGCCAGCAGTGGGGGAGATAATTCACCCCTCCACTTT. This encodes CASSGGDNSPLHF.

Only one count was recorded for this clone. The chain couples TRBV15 to TRBJ2-7, with 11 bases aligning to TRBD2. V was clipped by 6 bases and J by 7 bases; unmatched bases: 14. Germline assignment: CDR1 LNHNV and CDR2 YYDKDF (reference sequence). The CDR3 length is 16 residues. The CDR3 sequence: CATSAGKLAGVTEQYF. The CDR3 nucleotides read TGTGCCACCAGTGCTGGAAAACTAGCGGGAGTGACTGAGCAGTACTTC. The whole variable domain, remainder taken from reference TRBV15 and TRBJ2-7, is DAMVIQNPRYQVTQFGKPVTLSCSQTLNHNVMYWYQQKSSQAPKLLFHYYDKDFNNEADTPDNFQSRRPNTSFCFLDIRSPGLGDTAMYLCATSAGKLAGVTEQYFGPGTRLTVT.

The J gene is TRBJ2-1, the V gene TRBV6-2 or TRBV6-3; perhaps D is TRBD1 or TRBD2 (5 bases each). Trimming left V 4 bases short and J 3 bases short, with 10 bases between. Germline CDR1 reads MNHEY; CDR2 reads SVGEGT. This CDR3 is 14 amino acids long. This CDR3 reads CASSSGRGYNEQFF. The CDR3 coding sequence is TGTGCCAGCAGTTCGGGACGCGGCTACAATGAGCAGTTCTTC.

The J gene is TRBJ1-3, the V gene TRBV30; possibly TRBD1 for D (5 bases). CDR1 is GTSNPN, CDR2 SVGIG, per germline (reference sequence). The CDR3 totals 15 residues. V gave up 5 bases and J gave up 0 bases, with 14 bases separating them. The CDR3 sequence is CAWAPMGLSGNTIYF. For the CDR3, the DNA is TGTGCCTGGGCCCCTATGGGGCTCTCTGGAAACACCATATATTTT.

The J gene is TRBJ1-2, the V gene TRBV25-1, with 7 bases fitting TRBD1. CDR1 is MGHDK and CDR2 is SYGVNS in the germline V gene. The CDR3 has 17 amino acids. After removal of 1 base from V and 1 base from J, the junction contained 9 bases not matched to a gene. The CDR3 nucleotides are TGTGCCAGCAGTGAATCCCACCGGGACAGAGATAACTATGGCTACACCTTC. Translation: CASSESHRDRDNYGYTF.

The chain joins TRBV4-1 to TRBJ2-7, with a tentative D call TRBD1 (5 bases). Germline values: CDR1 MGHRA, CDR2 YSYEKL. The CDR3 extends over 14 amino acids. Trimming removed 0 bases from V and 6 bases from J, with 12 bases in between. CDR3 DNA: TGCGCCAGCAGCCAAGATTCCAGGGTCTTCGAGCAGTACTTC. Its protein product is CASSQDSRVFEQYF.

The chain recombines TRBV5-1 with TRBJ1-1, with 9 nucleotides matching TRBD1. The CDR3 runs 13 residues. CDR1 is SGHRS, CDR2 YFSETQ, per germline. The V and J ends lost 5 bases and 6 bases, in that order; junction bases with no gene match: 5. In DNA form, the CDR3 reads TGCGCCAGCAGAGAGACAGGGGGTGCTGAAGCTTTCTTT. Translation gives CASRETGGAEAFF.

This sequence joins TRBV2 and TRBJ1-4; 8 nucleotides match TRBD1. This CDR3 region has 14 residues. Germline CDR1 is SNHLY and CDR2 is FYNNEI. V lost 6 bases to trimming and J lost 6 bases; unmatched junction nucleotides: 6. CDR3 in amino acids: CASRPGQADEKLFF. In nucleotides, the CDR3 is TGTGCCAGCAGACCGGGACAGGCAGATGAAAAACTGTTTTTT.

V is TRBV25-1 and J is TRBJ1-4, with D perhaps TRBD1 (5 bases). CDR1 and CDR2 from the germline V gene are MGHDK and SYGVNS. The V end lost 3 bases, the J end lost 10 bases, and 18 bases lay between the germline ends. The CDR3 is 15 residues long. CDR3 loop: CASSDLQAGLGKLFF. CDR3 bases: TGTGCCAGCAGTGACCTACAGGCGGGTCTTGGAAAACTGTTTTTT.

The V gene is TRBV9, the J gene TRBJ1-3; 7 positions match TRBD1. The CDR3 runs 14 residues. From germline, CDR1 is SGDLS and CDR2 YYNGEE. V shed 4 bases and J 4 bases; nucleotides not matched to a gene: 5. Written as DNA, the CDR3 is TGTGCCAGCAGCCCGAAGGGGGCCGGAAACACCATATATTTT. Protein sequence: CASSPKGAGNTIYF.

V and J are TRBV12-3 or TRBV12-4 and TRBJ1-5; D is uncertain. The CDR3 runs to 13 residues. Trimming pared 2 bases from V and 0 bases from J, leaving 2 bases between. The CDR3 DNA follows: TGTGCCAGCAGTTTATATAGCAATCAGCCCCAGCATTTT. Amino acids: CASSLYSNQPQHF.

The V call is TRBV5-8, the J call TRBJ1-5, with 7 nucleotides matching TRBD1. CDR3 length equals 16 residues. V was clipped by 4 bases and J by 3 bases; unmatched bases: 10. Germline V gives CDR1 SGHTS, CDR2 YDEGEE. CDR3 protein: CASSSPDREPNQPQHF. CDR3 nucleotide sequence: TGTGCCAGCAGCAGCCCCGACAGGGAACCCAATCAGCCCCAGCATTTT.